A selection of T cell receptor beta chains follows, all from one sample in a study of blood T cell repertoires in COVID-19. The protocol was immunoSEQ multiplex PCR, while the TCRdb copy is restricted to in-frame clones and leaves out a portion. The sample lists approximately 450,000 clones, around 90% seen once, with under 2.5% in the top ten. The material sequenced was PBMCs or T cells enriched from blood (not recorded which). These receptors all come from a woman between 18 and 29 years old with acute COVID-19. Both conserved end residues are trimmed from each CDR3.

TRBV5-1	TRBJ1-2	ASTTGGGGYT
TRBV27	TRBJ1-5	ASVGTGGFQPQH
TRBV6-2/TRBV6-3	TRBJ2-1	ASSYSKATTYNEQF
TRBV7-2	TRBJ2-7	ASSLVRQGTTYEQY
TRBV18	TRBJ1-1	ASSPTGFANTEAF
TRBV9	TRBJ1-1	ASSVEGFDTEAF
TRBV5-6	TRBJ1-1	ASSLDRFMNTEAF
TRBV7-9	TRBJ1-6	ASSLVAGEWFSPLH
TRBV6-6	TRBJ1-1	ASSRSDTEAF
TRBV6-1	TRBJ2-2	ASSEVSGRGELF
TRBV7-8	TRBJ1-1	ASSLGQGGKSNTEAF
TRBV7-8	TRBJ1-5	ASSLLGGRSYSNQPQH
TRBV5-4	TRBJ2-3	ASSFSTGSDTQY
TRBV10-3	TRBJ2-6	AINNISGANVLT
TRBV2	TRBJ1-5	ATRGAEGNQPQH